This T cell receptor beta chain derives from a study of blood T cell repertoires in COVID-19. Sequencing used immunoSEQ multiplex PCR; TCRdb keeps in-frame clones, though not all of them. The table shows about 280,000 clones, with approximately 88% occurring only once. This clone was seen once. The CDR3 is made up of 12 amino acids. The germline V and J ends were trimmed by 5 bases and 5 bases, with 7 bases remaining between them. This TCR was sampled from a man aged 50 to 60 with acute or convalescent COVID-19. The chain has TRBV12-3 or TRBV12-4 and TRBJ1-5, with no clear D. Sequencing was done on a sample of peripheral blood. The CDR3 DNA is TGTGCCAGCAGTACACAGCATCAGCCCCAGCATTTT. As protein: CASSTQHQPQHF.